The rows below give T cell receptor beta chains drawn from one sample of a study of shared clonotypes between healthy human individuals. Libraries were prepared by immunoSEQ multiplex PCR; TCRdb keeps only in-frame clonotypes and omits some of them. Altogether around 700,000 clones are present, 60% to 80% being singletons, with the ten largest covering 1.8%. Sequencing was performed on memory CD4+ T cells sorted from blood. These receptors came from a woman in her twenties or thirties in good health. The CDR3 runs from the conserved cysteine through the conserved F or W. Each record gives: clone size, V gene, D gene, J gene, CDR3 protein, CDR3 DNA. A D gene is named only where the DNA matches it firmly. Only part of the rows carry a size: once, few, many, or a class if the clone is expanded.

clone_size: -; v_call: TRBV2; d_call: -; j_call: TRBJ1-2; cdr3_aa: CASTDSANYGYTF; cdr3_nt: TGTGCCAGCACGGACAGCGCGAACTATGGCTACACCTTC
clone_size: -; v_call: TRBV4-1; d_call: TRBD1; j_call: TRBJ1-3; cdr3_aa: CASSQDRGPGNTIYF; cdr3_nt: TGCGCCAGCAGCCAGGACAGGGGGCCTGGAAACACCATATATTTT
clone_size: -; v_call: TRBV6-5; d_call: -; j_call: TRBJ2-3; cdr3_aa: CASSTSAQYF; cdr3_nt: TGTGCCAGCAGCACGAGTGCGCAGTATTTT
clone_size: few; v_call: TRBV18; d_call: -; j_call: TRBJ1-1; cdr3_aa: CASSPDSRFEAFF; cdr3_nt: TGTGCCAGCTCGCCGGACTCACGGTTTGAAGCTTTCTTT
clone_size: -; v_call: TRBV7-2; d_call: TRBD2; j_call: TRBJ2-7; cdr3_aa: CASSSSGREDEQYF; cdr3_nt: TGTGCCAGCAGCTCTAGCGGGAGGGAGGACGAGCAGTACTTC
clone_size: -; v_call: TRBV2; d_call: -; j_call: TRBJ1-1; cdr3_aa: CASRPQGITEAFF; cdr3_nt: TGTGCCAGCAGACCACAGGGAATCACTGAAGCTTTCTTT
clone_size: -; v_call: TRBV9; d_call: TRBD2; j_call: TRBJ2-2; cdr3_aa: CASSLTSGSLIDGELFF; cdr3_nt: TGTGCCAGCAGTCTGACTAGCGGGAGTCTCATCGACGGGGAGCTGTTTTTT
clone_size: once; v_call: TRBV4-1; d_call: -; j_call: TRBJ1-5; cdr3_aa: CASSQDPRGNQPQHF; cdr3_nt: TGCGCCAGCAGCCAAGATCCCAGGGGTAATCAGCCCCAGCATTTT
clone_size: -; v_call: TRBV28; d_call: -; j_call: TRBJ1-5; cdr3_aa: CATSETLEGWSQHF; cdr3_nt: TGTGCCACCAGCGAAACTTTAGAGGGTTGGTCCCAGCATTTT
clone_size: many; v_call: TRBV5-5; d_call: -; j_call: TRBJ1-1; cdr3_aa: CASSFGGNTEAFF; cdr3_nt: TGTGCCAGCAGCTTTGGGGGGAACACTGAAGCTTTCTTT
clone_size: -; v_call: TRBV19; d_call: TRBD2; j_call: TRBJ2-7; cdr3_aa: CASSTGLVLSEQYF; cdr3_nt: TGTGCCAGTAGTACGGGACTAGTTCTATCCGAGCAGTACTTC
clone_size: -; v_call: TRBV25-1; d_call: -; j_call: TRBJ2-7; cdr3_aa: CASSENSGNSYEQYF; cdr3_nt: TGTGCCAGCAGTGAGAATAGCGGAAACTCCTACGAGCAGTACTTC
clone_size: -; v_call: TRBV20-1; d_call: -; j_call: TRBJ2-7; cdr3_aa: CSVPYAYEQYF; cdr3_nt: TGCAGTGTTCCATACGCCTACGAGCAGTACTTC
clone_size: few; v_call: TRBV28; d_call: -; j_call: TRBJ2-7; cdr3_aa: CASNSGNANYEQYF; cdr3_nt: TGTGCCAGCAACTCTGGGAACGCAAACTACGAGCAGTACTTC
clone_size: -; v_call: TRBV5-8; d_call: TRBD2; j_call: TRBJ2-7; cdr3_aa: CASSFSGRGYEQYF; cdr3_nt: TGTGCCAGCAGCTTTAGCGGGAGAGGTTACGAGCAGTACTTC
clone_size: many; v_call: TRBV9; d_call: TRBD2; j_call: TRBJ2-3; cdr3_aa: CASSKGASGFTDTQYF; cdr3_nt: TGTGCCAGCAGCAAAGGGGCTAGCGGATTCACAGATACGCAGTATTTT
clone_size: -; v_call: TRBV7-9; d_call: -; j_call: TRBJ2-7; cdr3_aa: CASSLQNRDFDYEQYF; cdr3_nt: TGTGCCAGCAGCTTACAGAACCGGGACTTTGACTACGAGCAGTACTTC
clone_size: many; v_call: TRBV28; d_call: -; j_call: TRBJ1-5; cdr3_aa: CASSPGLFIEQPQHF; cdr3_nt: TGTGCCAGCAGCCCCGGACTGTTTATCGAACAGCCCCAGCATTTT
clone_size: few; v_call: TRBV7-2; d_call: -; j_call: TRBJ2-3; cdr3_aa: CASSSRATQYF; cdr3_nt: TGTGCCAGCAGCTCGCGTGCTACGCAGTATTTT
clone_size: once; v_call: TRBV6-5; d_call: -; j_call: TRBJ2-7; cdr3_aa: CASSAIGGYEQYF; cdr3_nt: TGTGCCAGCAGTGCCATTGGGGGCTACGAGCAGTACTTC
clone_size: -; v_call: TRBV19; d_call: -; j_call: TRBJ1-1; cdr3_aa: CASKNLYGTEAFF; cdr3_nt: TGTGCCAGTAAGAATCTTTATGGTACTGAAGCTTTCTTT
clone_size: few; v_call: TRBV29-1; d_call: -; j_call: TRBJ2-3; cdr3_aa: CSVEDFAGNTDTQYF; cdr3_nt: TGCAGCGTTGAAGATTTTGCAGGGAACACAGATACGCAGTATTTT
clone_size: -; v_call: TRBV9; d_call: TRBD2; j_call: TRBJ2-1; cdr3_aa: CASSVDLAGVFPTDNEQFF; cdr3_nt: TGTGCCAGCAGCGTAGATTTGGCGGGAGTATTCCCCACTGACAATGAGCAGTTCTTC
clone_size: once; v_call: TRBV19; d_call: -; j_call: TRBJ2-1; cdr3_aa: CASSTFQAKYNEQFF; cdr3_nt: TGTGCCAGTAGCACTTTCCAGGCCAAATACAATGAGCAGTTCTTC
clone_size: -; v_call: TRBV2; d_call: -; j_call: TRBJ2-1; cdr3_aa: CASKANEQFF; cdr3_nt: TGTGCCAGCAAGGCCAATGAGCAGTTCTTC
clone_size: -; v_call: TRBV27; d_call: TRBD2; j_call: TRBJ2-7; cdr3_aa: CASSPWRGGNEQYF; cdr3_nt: TGTGCCAGCAGTCCTTGGCGGGGGGGCAACGAGCAGTACTTC
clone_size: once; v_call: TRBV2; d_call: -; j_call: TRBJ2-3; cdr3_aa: CASSEAHKRTDTQYF; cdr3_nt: TGTGCCAGCAGTGAAGCACATAAACGCACAGATACGCAGTATTTT
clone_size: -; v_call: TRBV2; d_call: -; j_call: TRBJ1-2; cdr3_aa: CASSESGSNYGYTF; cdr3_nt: TGTGCCAGCAGTGAAAGTGGGAGTAACTATGGCTACACCTTC
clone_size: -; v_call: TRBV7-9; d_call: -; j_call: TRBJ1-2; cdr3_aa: CASSPRFVGYGYTF; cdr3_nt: TGTGCCAGCAGCCCCCGTTTCGTCGGTTATGGCTACACCTTC
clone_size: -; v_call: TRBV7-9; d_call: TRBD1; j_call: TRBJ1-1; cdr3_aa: CASSAGQPNTEAFF; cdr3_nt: TGTGCCAGCAGCGCGGGACAGCCGAACACTGAAGCTTTCTTT
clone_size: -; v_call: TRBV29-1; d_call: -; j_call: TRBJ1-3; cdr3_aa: CSGKTASGNTIYF; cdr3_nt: TGCAGCGGGAAAACAGCCTCTGGAAACACCATATATTTT
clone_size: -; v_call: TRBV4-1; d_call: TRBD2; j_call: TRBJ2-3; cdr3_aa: CASSHSGTSGIDTQYF; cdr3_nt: TGCGCCAGCAGCCATTCCGGGACTAGCGGGATAGATACGCAGTATTTT
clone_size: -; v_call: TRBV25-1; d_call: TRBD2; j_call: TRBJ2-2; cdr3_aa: CASSEQGGAGELFF; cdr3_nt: TGTGCCAGCAGTGAGCAGGGAGGGGCCGGGGAGCTGTTTTTT
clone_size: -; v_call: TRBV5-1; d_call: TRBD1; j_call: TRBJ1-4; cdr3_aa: CASSLETPGGNEKLFF; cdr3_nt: TGCGCCAGCAGCTTGGAGACACCAGGGGGTAATGAAAAACTGTTTTTT
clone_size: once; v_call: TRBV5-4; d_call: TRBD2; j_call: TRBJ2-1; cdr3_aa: CASSKGTSGRLEQFF; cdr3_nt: TGTGCCAGCAGCAAGGGGACTAGCGGGAGGCTTGAGCAGTTCTTC
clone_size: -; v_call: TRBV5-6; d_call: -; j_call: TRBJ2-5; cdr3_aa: CASSRPRVETQYF; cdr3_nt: TGTGCCAGCAGCAGACCCAGGGTAGAGACCCAGTACTTC
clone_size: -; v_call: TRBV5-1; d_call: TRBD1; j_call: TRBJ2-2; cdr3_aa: CASSSKTGVVGELFF; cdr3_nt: TGCGCCAGCAGCTCAAAGACAGGGGTAGTCGGGGAGCTGTTTTTT
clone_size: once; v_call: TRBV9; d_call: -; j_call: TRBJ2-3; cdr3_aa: CASSGRGSTQYF; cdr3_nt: TGTGCCAGCAGCGGTAGGGGTAGCACGCAGTATTTT
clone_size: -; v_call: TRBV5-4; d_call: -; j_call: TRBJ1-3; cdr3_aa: CASSDLSGVSGNTIYF; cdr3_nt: TGTGCCAGCAGCGACTTGTCAGGGGTCTCTGGAAACACCATATATTTT
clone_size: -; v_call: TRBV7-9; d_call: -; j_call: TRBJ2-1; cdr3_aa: CASSLGANNEQFF; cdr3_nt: TGTGCCAGCAGCTTAGGAGCGAACAATGAGCAGTTCTTC
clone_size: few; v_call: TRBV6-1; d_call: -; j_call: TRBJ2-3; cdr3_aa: CASRRGEGTDTQYF; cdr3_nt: TGTGCCAGCAGAAGGGGTGAAGGCACAGATACGCAGTATTTT
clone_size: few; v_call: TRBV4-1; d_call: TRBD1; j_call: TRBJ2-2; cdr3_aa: CASSQPRTGTNTGELFF; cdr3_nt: TGCGCCAGCAGCCAACCCAGGACAGGGACTAACACCGGGGAGCTGTTTTTT
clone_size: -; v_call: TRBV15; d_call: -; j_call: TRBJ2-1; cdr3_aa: CATSRFGTRGLRDNEQFF; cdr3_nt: TGTGCCACCAGCAGATTCGGGACTCGGGGTTTACGGGACAATGAGCAGTTCTTC
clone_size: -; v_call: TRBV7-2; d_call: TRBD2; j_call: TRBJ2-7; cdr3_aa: CASSPGGWSEQYF; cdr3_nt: TGTGCCAGCAGCCCGGGGGGGTGGAGTGAGCAGTACTTC
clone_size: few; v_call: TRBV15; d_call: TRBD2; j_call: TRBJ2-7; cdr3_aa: CATSREAGGPFYEQYF; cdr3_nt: TGTGCCACCAGCAGAGAAGCGGGAGGGCCTTTCTACGAGCAGTACTTC
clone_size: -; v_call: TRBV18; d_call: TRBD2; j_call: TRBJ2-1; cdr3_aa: CASSPMSGRGTYNEQFF; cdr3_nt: TGTGCCAGCTCACCAATGAGCGGGAGGGGAACCTACAATGAGCAGTTCTTC
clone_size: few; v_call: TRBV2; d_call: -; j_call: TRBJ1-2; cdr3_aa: CASRDVFNYGYTF; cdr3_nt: TGTGCCAGCAGGGATGTTTTCAACTATGGCTACACCTTC
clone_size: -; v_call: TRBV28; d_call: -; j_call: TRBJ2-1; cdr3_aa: CASSLWGEVDNEQFF; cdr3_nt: TGTGCCAGCAGTTTATGGGGGGAGGTGGACAATGAGCAGTTCTTC
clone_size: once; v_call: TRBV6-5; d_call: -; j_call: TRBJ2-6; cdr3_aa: CVSSPSFSGANVLTF; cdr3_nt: TGTGTCAGCAGTCCGTCCTTCTCTGGGGCCAACGTCCTGACTTTC
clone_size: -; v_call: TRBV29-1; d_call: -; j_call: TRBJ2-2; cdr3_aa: CSVTKNRATDTGELFF; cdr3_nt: TGCAGCGTCACCAAAAACAGGGCCACGGACACCGGGGAGCTGTTTTTT
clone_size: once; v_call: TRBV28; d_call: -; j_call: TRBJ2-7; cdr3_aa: CASSPLRGATSGHEQYF; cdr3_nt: TGTGCCAGCAGTCCTTTGAGAGGAGCGACTTCGGGCCACGAGCAGTACTTC
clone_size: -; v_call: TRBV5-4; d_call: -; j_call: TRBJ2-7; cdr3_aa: CASSFATGRDEQYF; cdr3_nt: TGTGCCAGCAGCTTCGCTACGGGCCGCGACGAGCAGTACTTC
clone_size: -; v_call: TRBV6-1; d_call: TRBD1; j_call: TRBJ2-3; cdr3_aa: CASSDIRDRNTDTQYF; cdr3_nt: TGTGCCAGCAGTGATATCCGGGACAGGAACACAGATACGCAGTATTTT